Listed below are T cell receptor beta chains from one sample, sequenced in a study of T cells in Graves' hyperthyroidism and ophthalmopathy. Each CDR3 protein is one row after TCRdb ran MiXCR on the multiplex PCR reads. The sample records hundreds of thousands of distinct CDR3 sequences, around 38% being singletons. Sample: blood. The receptors were gathered from a man between 18 and 35 years old with Graves' hyperthyroidism. Both conserved end residues are part of each CDR3. The order of the fields is V gene, D gene, clone size, J gene, CDR3 DNA, CDR3 protein. D genes are given only for firm matches. Not all rows give a size; the values are once, few, many and, for expanded clones, a class.

V: TRBV12-3/TRBV12-4; D: NA; size: NA; J: TRBJ1-5; DNA: TGTGCCAGCAGTTTAGGCGGGGCGAGCGTGGCCCAGCATTTT; CDR3: CASSLGGASVAQHF
V: TRBV12-3/TRBV12-4; D: TRBD2; size: many; J: TRBJ2-5; DNA: TGTGCCAGCAGTTTGGCTAGCGGGAGAGGTGGGGAGACCCAGTACTTC; CDR3: CASSLASGRGGETQYF
V: TRBV7-2; D: TRBD1; size: few; J: TRBJ2-2; DNA: TGTGCCAGCAGAGCCCGCCGACTACGACCGGGACAGGGGGCCCTCGAGCTGTTTTTT; CDR3: CASRARRLRPGQGALELFF
V: TRBV2; D: NA; size: few; J: TRBJ2-3; DNA: TGTGCCAGCAGTGATCCTGGGAGCGGGCGCACAGATACGCAGTATTTT; CDR3: CASSDPGSGRTDTQYF
V: TRBV9; D: NA; size: NA; J: TRBJ2-5; DNA: TGTGCCAGCAGCGTAGAATCGGATGGAAAGACCCAGTACTTC; CDR3: CASSVESDGKTQYF
V: TRBV3-1; D: NA; size: NA; J: TRBJ1-1; DNA: TGTGCCAGCAGTCCGACAGGCCGCCCGAACACTGAAGCTTTCTTT; CDR3: CASSPTGRPNTEAFF
V: TRBV7-2; D: NA; size: NA; J: TRBJ1-1; DNA: TGTGCCAGCGGCTCGTGGGGGTCTGAAGCTTTCTTT; CDR3: CASGSWGSEAFF
V: TRBV29-1; D: TRBD1; size: many; J: TRBJ1-5; DNA: TGCAGCGTTGGGACAGGGAACAATCAGCCCCAGCATTTT; CDR3: CSVGTGNNQPQHF
V: TRBV15; D: NA; size: many; J: TRBJ1-1; DNA: TGTGCCACCAGCAGAGCGACTGAAGCTTTCTTT; CDR3: CATSRATEAFF
V: TRBV2; D: NA; size: many; J: TRBJ2-5; DNA: TGTGCCAGCAGTGAGGGGGGCGGGGAGACCCAGTACTTC; CDR3: CASSEGGGETQYF
V: TRBV2; D: TRBD2; size: many; J: TRBJ2-5; DNA: TGTGCCAGCAGTGAAGCAGTAGCGGGGGTAGAGACCCAGTACTTC; CDR3: CASSEAVAGVETQYF
V: TRBV7-2; D: NA; size: few; J: TRBJ2-7; DNA: TGTGCCAGCAAGGTGGCAGGGGGACTCTACGAGCAGTACTTC; CDR3: CASKVAGGLYEQYF
V: TRBV7-3; D: NA; size: NA; J: TRBJ2-5; DNA: TGTGCCAGCAGCTCCCCGGCGGGGACCCAGTACTTC; CDR3: CASSSPAGTQYF
V: TRBV2; D: TRBD1; size: many; J: TRBJ1-4; DNA: TGTGCCAGCGGACTACAGGGGAATAATGAAAAACTGTTTTTT; CDR3: CASGLQGNNEKLFF
V: TRBV12-3/TRBV12-4; D: NA; size: NA; J: TRBJ1-4; DNA: TGTGCCAGCAGCCCTCATACCGGGACACTTTCAGAAAAACTGTTTTTT; CDR3: CASSPHTGTLSEKLFF
V: TRBV20-1; D: NA; size: NA; J: TRBJ1-5; DNA: TGCAGTGCTAGAGAGGGCAGGGTCGATAGTCAGCCCCAGCATTTT; CDR3: CSAREGRVDSQPQHF
V: TRBV7-3; D: TRBD2; size: NA; J: TRBJ2-2; DNA: TGTGCCAGCAGCGGGGGGCCTGGGACTAGCGGTCTCACCGGGGAGCTGTTTTTT; CDR3: CASSGGPGTSGLTGELFF
V: TRBV9; D: NA; size: NA; J: TRBJ2-2; DNA: TGTGCCACAAGCGAGGGCGGCACCGGGGAGCTGTTTTTT; CDR3: CATSEGGTGELFF
V: TRBV7-8; D: NA; size: few; J: TRBJ1-1; DNA: TGTGCCAGCAGCTCCGAGGGCCGAGGGACTGAAGCTTTCTTT; CDR3: CASSSEGRGTEAFF
V: TRBV10-3; D: TRBD1; size: NA; J: TRBJ2-5; DNA: TGTGCCATCAATCCGGGACAGGAGTCGGAGACCCAGTACTTC; CDR3: CAINPGQESETQYF
V: TRBV4-3; D: NA; size: NA; J: TRBJ1-6; DNA: TGCGCCAGCAGCCAGAACAGGGTGCGATCACCCCTCCACTTT; CDR3: CASSQNRVRSPLHF
V: TRBV6-5; D: TRBD1; size: few; J: TRBJ1-1; DNA: TGTGCCAGCAGTCAGGACAGGTTCGGGATCACTGAAGCTTTCTTT; CDR3: CASSQDRFGITEAFF
V: TRBV20-1; D: NA; size: few; J: TRBJ1-1; DNA: TGCAGTGCTAGAGATCCAAGAGGGGACGTTATGAACACTGAAGCTTTCTTT; CDR3: CSARDPRGDVMNTEAFF
V: TRBV6-5; D: TRBD1; size: few; J: TRBJ2-6; DNA: TGTGCCAGCAGTTCCAGGGGGCCTGGGGCCAACGTCCTGACTTTC; CDR3: CASSSRGPGANVLTF
V: TRBV12-3/TRBV12-4; D: NA; size: few; J: TRBJ2-5; DNA: TGTGCCAGCAGCGAGAGTAGGGTCGGAGAGACCCAGTACTTC; CDR3: CASSESRVGETQYF
V: TRBV2; D: NA; size: NA; J: TRBJ1-1; DNA: TGTGCCAGCCGGCTTGGCTTTGAAGCTTTCTTT; CDR3: CASRLGFEAFF
V: TRBV29-1; D: TRBD1; size: NA; J: TRBJ2-1; DNA: TGCAGCGTTGAGGAGGACAGGGAATGGAATGAGCAGTTCTTC; CDR3: CSVEEDREWNEQFF
V: TRBV12-3/TRBV12-4; D: NA; size: few; J: TRBJ1-5; DNA: TGTGCCAGCAGTATCCGACAGGTCGATAGCAATCAGCCCCAGCATTTT; CDR3: CASSIRQVDSNQPQHF